This entry lists 5 T cell receptor beta chains sequenced from one sample in a study of shared clonotypes between healthy human individuals. Some clones are missing from TCRdb's copy, which holds only in-frame ones; the method was immunoSEQ multiplex PCR. The sample includes roughly 700,000 clones, over 65% seen only once; the top ten take approximately 1.8%. Source material: memory CD4+ T cells sorted from blood. The subset is: CD45RA-negative fraction. The receptors originated from a woman in her thirties in good health.

DNA of the CDR3: TGTGCCAGCAGACCCTCGGCCGGGACAGGCGAAAAACTGTTTTTT. It specifies CASRPSAGTGEKLFF. The V call is TRBV6-5, the J call TRBJ1-4; 8 nucleotides align to TRBD1. There are 15 residues in the CDR3. V lost 6 bases to trimming and J lost 8 bases; unmatched junction nucleotides: 11. The V gene's germline CDR1 is MNHEY and CDR2 SVGAGI.

The chain has TRBV30 and TRBJ2-5; D ambiguous. Germline loops: CDR1 GTSNPN, CDR2 SVGIG (reference sequence). The CDR3 loop spans 14 amino acids. V was shortened by 0 bases and J by 5 bases, with 13 bases between the two germline ends. CDR3 in amino acids: CAWSVATVWETQYF. For the CDR3, the DNA is TGTGCCTGGAGTGTTGCTACCGTTTGGGAGACCCAGTACTTC.

The chain joins TRBV19 to TRBJ1-1; D is ambiguous. Germline V gene sequence: CDR1 LNHDA, CDR2 SQIVND (reference sequence). V was clipped by 4 bases and J by 5 bases, with 14 bases between them. The CDR3 spans 14 residues. Here the CDR3 DNA reads TGTGCCAGTAGTACGGGAGATTTCGGGACTGAAGCTTTCTTT. As protein: CASSTGDFGTEAFF.

The V and J genes are TRBV30 and TRBJ2-7, with a possible D match to TRBD1 (6 bases). Germline CDR1 and CDR2: GTSNPN and SVGIG (reference sequence). The CDR3 runs 10 residues. Trimming removed 8 bases at V and 3 bases at J, with 8 bases between. CDR3 in amino acids: CAGGVYEQYF. CDR3 sequence (DNA): TGTGCCGGGGGCGTCTACGAGCAGTACTTC.

This clone appeared a few times. This sample also contains other DNA sequences that code for the same CDR3. The J gene is TRBJ2-2, the V gene TRBV19; weak D call: TRBD1 (5 bases). V was shortened by 3 bases and J by 2 bases, with 10 bases between the two germline ends. There are 15 residues in the CDR3. The germline V gene has CDR1 LNHDA and CDR2 SQIVND (reference sequence). CDR3 bases: TGTGCCAGTAGTATCAGGGCGCGCAACACCGGGGAGCTGTTTTTT. Translating gives CASSIRARNTGELFF. Full variable domain (missing parts from reference TRBV19 and TRBJ2-2): DGGITQSPKYLFRKEGQNVTLSCEQNLNHDAMYWYRQDPGQGLRLIYYSQIVNDFQKGDIAEGYSVSREKKESFPLTVTSAQKNPTAFYLCASSIRARNTGELFFGEGSRLTVL.